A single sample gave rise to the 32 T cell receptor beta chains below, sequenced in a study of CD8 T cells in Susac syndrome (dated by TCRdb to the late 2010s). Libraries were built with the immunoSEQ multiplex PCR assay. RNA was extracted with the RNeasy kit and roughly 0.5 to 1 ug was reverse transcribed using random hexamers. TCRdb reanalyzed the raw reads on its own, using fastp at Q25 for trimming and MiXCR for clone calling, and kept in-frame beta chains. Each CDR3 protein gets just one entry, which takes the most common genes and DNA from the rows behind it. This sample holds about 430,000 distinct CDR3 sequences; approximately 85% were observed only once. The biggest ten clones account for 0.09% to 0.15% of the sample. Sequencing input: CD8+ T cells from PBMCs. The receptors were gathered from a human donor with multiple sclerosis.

The CDR3 DNA is TGTGCCAGCAGTTGGGACAGTACGACGGTCGACGAGCAGTACTTC. Protein sequence: CASSWDSTTVDEQYF. The genes are TRBV28 and TRBJ2-7, with 7 positions matching TRBD1. Germline lookup yields CDR1 MDHEN and CDR2 SYDVKM. The CDR3 length is 15 residues. V trimming: 4 bases; J trimming: 5 bases; junction bases outside the gene matches: 11.

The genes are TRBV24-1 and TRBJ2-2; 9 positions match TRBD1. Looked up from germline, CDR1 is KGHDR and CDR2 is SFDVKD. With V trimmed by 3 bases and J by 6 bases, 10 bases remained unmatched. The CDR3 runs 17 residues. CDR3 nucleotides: TGTGCCACCAGTGATCATGGGGACAGGGCAGGATCCGGGGAGCTGTTTTTT. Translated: CATSDHGDRAGSGELFF.

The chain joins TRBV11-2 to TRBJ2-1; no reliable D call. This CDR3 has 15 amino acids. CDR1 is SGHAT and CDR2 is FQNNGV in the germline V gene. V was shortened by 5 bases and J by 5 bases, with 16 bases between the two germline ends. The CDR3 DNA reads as TGTGCCAGCAGCCACCCGGCTGGGGATCACAATGAGCAGTTCTTC. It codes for CASSHPAGDHNEQFF.

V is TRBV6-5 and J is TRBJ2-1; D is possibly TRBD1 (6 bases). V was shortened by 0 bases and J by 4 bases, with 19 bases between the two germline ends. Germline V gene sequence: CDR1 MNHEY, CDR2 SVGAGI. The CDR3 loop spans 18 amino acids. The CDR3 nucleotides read TGTGCCAGCAGTTACTCGGCAGCTGACAGCAGGGGATACAATGAGCAGTTCTTC. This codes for CASSYSAADSRGYNEQFF.

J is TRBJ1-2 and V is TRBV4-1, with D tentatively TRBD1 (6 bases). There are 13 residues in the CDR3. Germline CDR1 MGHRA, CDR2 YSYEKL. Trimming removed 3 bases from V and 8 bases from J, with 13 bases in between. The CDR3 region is CASSHTPTGGYTF. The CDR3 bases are TGCGCCAGCAGCCATACTCCGACAGGCGGCTACACCTTC.

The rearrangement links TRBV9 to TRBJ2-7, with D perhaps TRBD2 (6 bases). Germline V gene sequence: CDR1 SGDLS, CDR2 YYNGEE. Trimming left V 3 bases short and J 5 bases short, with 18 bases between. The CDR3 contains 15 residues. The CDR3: CASSGRALGGDEQYF. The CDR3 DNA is TGTGCCAGCAGCGGACGCGCGTTGGGGGGTGACGAGCAGTACTTC.

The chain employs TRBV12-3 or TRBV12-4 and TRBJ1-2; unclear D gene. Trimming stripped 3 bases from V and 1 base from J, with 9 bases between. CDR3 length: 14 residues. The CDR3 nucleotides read TGTGCCAGCAGTTTGGGCCGTCTTAACTATGGCTACACCTTC. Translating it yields CASSLGRLNYGYTF.

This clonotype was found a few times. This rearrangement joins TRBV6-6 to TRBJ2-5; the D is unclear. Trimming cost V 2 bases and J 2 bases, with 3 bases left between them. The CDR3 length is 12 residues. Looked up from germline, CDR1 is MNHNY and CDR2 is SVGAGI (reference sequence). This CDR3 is CASSYPQETQYF. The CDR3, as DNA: TGTGCCAGCAGTTACCCTCAAGAGACCCAGTACTTC.

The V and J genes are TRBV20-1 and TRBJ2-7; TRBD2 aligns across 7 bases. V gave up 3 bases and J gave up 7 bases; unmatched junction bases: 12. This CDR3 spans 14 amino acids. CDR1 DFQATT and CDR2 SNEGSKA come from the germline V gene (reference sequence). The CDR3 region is CSARGTSEVSEQYF. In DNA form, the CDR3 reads TGCAGTGCTAGGGGTACTAGCGAGGTTTCTGAGCAGTACTTC.

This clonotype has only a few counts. The CDR3 coding sequence is TGTGCCAGCAGTCTGACAGGGGGCCCTTCCTACGAGCAGTACTTC. Amino acids: CASSLTGGPSYEQYF. The chain combines TRBV11-2 with TRBJ2-7; 10 bases line up with TRBD1. V trimming: 6 bases; J trimming: 1 base; junction bases outside the gene matches: 6. Germline assignment: CDR1 SGHAT and CDR2 FQNNGV. The CDR3 consists of 15 residues.

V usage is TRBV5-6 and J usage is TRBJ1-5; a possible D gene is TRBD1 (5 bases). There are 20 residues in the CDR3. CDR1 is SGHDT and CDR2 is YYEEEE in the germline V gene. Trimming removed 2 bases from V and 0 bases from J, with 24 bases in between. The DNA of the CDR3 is TGTGCCAGCAGCTTTGTGTTTGTGGGACGGCAGGCTTATAGCAATCAGCCCCAGCATTTT. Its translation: CASSFVFVGRQAYSNQPQHF.

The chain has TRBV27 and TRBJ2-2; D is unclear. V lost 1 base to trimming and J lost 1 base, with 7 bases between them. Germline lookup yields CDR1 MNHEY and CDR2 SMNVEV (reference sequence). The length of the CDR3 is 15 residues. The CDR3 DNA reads TGTGCCAGCAGTTTATTCCCAGGGAACACCGGGGAGCTGTTTTTT. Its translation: CASSLFPGNTGELFF.

The CDR3 here is CASSTRSGELFF. DNA of the CDR3: TGCGCCAGCAGCACCCGATCCGGGGAGCTGTTTTTT. V usage is TRBV4-1 and J usage is TRBJ2-2; D unclear. The V and J ends lost 5 bases and 6 bases respectively, with 7 bases between them. The length of the CDR3 is 12 residues. Per germline, CDR1 MGHRA and CDR2 YSYEKL.

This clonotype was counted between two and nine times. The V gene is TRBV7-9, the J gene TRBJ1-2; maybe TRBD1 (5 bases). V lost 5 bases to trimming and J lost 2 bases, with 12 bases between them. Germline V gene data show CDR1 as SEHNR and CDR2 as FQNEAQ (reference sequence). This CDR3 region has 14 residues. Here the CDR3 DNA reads TGTGCCAGCAGCACGGGGGGTCCGAACTATGGCTACACCTTC. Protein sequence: CASSTGGPNYGYTF.

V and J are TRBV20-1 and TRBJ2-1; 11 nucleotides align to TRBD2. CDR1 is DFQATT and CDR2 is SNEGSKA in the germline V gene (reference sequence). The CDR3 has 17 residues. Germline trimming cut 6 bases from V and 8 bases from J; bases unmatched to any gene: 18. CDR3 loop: CSAAGHHTSGSLYEQFF. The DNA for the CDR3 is TGCAGTGCGGCGGGGCACCATACTAGCGGGAGTTTGTATGAGCAGTTCTTC.

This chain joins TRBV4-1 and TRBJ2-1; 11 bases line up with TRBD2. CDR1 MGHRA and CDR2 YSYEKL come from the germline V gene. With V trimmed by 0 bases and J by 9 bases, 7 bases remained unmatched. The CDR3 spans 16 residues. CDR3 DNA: TGCGCCAGCAGCCAAGAGACTAGCGGGATTGCTACTGAGCAGTTCTTC. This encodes CASSQETSGIATEQFF.

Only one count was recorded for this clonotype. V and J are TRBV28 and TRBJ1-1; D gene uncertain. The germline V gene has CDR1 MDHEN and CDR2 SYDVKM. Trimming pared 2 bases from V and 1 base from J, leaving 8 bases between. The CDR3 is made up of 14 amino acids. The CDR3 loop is CASSLMGENTEAFF. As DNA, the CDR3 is TGTGCCAGCAGTTTAATGGGAGAGAACACTGAAGCTTTCTTT.

The CDR3 reads CASSHSSGVNTEAFF. DNA for the CDR3: TGTGCCAGCAGCCACTCGTCGGGGGTTAACACTGAAGCTTTCTTT. The rearrangement uses TRBV7-9 and TRBJ1-1; D may be TRBD1 (5 bases). V dropped 5 bases and J dropped 2 bases, with 15 bases sitting between them. This CDR3 spans 15 amino acids. Germline CDR1 SEHNR, CDR2 FQNEAQ (reference sequence).

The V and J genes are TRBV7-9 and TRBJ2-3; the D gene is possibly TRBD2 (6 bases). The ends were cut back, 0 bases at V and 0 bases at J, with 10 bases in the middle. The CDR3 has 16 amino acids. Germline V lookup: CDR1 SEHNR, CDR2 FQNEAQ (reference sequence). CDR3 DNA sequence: TGTGCCAGCAGCTTAGCGCTGGGGACTAGCACAGATACGCAGTATTTT. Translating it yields CASSLALGTSTDTQYF.

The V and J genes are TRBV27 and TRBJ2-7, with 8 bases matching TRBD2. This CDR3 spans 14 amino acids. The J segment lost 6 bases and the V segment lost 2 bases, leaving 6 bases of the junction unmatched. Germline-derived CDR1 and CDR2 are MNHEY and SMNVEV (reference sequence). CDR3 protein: CASSLGREGVEQYF. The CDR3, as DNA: TGTGCCAGCAGTTTAGGACGGGAGGGTGTCGAGCAGTACTTC.

As DNA, the CDR3 is TGTGCTAGTGGTTTTGCGCTGAGGGGAGGCGGCTACACCTTC. Amino acid sequence: CASGFALRGGGYTF. The V and J genes are TRBV12-5 and TRBJ1-2; D may be TRBD1 (5 bases). Germline values: CDR1 LGHNT, CDR2 FRNRAP. The CDR3 is 14 residues long. The V and J ends lost 3 bases and 8 bases respectively, with 16 bases between them.

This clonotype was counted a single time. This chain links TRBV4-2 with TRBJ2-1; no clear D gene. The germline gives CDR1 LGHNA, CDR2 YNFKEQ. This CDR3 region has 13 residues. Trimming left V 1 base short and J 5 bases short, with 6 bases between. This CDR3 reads CASSQGTNNEQFF. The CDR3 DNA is TGTGCCAGCAGCCAAGGGACGAACAATGAGCAGTTCTTC.

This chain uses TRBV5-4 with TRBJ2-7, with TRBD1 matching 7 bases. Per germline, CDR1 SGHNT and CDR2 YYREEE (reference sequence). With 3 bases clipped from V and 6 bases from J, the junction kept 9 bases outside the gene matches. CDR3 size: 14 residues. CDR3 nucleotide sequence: TGTGCCAGCAGCTCGGACAGGATTGCGCCCGAGCAGTACTTC. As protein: CASSSDRIAPEQYF.

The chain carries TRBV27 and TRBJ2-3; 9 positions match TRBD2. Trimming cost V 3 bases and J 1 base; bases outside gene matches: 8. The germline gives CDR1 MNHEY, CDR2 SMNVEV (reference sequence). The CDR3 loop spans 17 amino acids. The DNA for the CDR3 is TGTGCCAGCAGTTTTACTGCGCGGGAGGGAGGCACAGATACGCAGTATTTT. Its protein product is CASSFTAREGGTDTQYF.

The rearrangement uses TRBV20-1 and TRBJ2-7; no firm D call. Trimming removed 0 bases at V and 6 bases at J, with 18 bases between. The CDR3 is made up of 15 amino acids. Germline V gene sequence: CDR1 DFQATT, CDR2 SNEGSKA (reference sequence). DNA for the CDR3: TGCAGTGCTAGAGATCGTAAACGGCCGGTAACCGAGCAGTACTTC. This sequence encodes CSARDRKRPVTEQYF.

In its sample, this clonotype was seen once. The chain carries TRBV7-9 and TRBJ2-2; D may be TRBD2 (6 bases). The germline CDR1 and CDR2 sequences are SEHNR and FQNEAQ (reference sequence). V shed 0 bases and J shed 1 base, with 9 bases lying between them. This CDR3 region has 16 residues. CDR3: CASSLANGRNTGELFF. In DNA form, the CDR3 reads TGTGCCAGCAGCTTAGCAAACGGGAGGAACACCGGGGAGCTGTTTTTT.

The CDR3 region is CASSPYVETEAFF. CDR3 sequence (DNA): TGTGCCAGTAGTCCCTATGTAGAGACTGAAGCTTTCTTT. The V call is TRBV19, the J call TRBJ1-1; D uncertain. Germline V gene lookup returns CDR1 LNHDA and CDR2 SQIVND (reference sequence). The CDR3 is 13 residues long. The germline V and J ends were trimmed by 5 bases and 5 bases, with 12 bases remaining between them.

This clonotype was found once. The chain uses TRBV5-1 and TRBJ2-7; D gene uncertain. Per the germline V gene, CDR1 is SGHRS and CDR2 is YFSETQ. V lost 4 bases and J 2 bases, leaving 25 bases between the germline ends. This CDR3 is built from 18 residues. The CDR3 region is CASSASPQLDHFTYEQYF. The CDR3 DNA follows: TGCGCCAGCAGCGCGAGCCCCCAACTGGACCATTTTACCTACGAGCAGTACTTC.

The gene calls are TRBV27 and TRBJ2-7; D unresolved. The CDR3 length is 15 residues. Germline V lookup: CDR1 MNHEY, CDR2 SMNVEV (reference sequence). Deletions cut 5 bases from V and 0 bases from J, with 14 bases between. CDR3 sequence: CASSPATDYSYEQYF. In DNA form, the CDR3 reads TGTGCCAGCAGTCCCGCAACGGATTACTCCTACGAGCAGTACTTC.

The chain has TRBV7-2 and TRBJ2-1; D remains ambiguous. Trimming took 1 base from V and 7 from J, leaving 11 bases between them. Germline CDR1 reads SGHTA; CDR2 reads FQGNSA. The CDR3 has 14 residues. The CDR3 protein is CASSLGSGPNEQFF. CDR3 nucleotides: TGTGCCAGCAGCTTAGGTTCGGGCCCGAATGAGCAGTTCTTC.

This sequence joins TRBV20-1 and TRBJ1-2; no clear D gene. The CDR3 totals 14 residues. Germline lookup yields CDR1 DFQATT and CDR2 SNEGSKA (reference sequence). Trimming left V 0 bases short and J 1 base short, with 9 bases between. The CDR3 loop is CSARDLAVNYGYTF. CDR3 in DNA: TGCAGTGCTAGAGATTTGGCCGTTAACTATGGCTACACCTTC.

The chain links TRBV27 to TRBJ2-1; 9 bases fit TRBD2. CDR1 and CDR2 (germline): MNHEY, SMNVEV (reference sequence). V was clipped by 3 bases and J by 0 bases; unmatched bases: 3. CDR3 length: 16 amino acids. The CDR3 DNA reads TGTGCCAGCAGTTTGGCTAGCGGGAACTCCTACAATGAGCAGTTCTTC. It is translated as CASSLASGNSYNEQFF.